This TCR beta chain was captured by sequencing in a study of sequential checkpoint blockade in melanoma. At the level of the study: First-line arms were nivolumab then ipilimumab, or the reverse, randomized 1:1.

Using immunoSEQ multiplex PCR, the repertoire was profiled, and TCRdb retains in-frame clones only, with some absent. The table records 5,500 to 8,000 clones, around 78% of them present only once. This clone was detected once. Per the germline V gene, CDR1 is MNHEY and CDR2 is SMNVEV (reference sequence). Trimming removed 0 bases at V and 4 bases at J, with 12 bases between. The CDR3 length is 15 residues. Treatment here: randomized to nivolumab then ipilimumab (arm A) or the reverse (arm B). PBMC sorting kept live CD3+CD8+ cells without CD19 or CD56. The genes are TRBV27 and TRBJ1-1; maybe TRBD1 (6 bases). The TCR sequence derives from a human donor with melanoma. The sample was CD8+ T cells sorted from blood (inferred from file names), taken from a patient given nivolumab and ipilimumab in sequence. The CDR3 DNA is TGTGCCAGCAGTTTATCAACCCTAGGGGGCACTGAAGCTTTCTTT. Translation gives CASSLSTLGGTEAFF.